This paragraph reports one T cell receptor (beta chain). The CDR3 is 15 amino acids. From germline, CDR1 is LGHNA and CDR2 YNFKEQ. The V segment lost 4 bases and the J segment 5 bases; nucleotides outside the gene matches: 3. This sample is drawn from a study of read filtering for tumor transcriptome and immune sequencing. Across the study: Revised staging placed eight or nine patients in R-ISS I, 15 to 20 in II, 7 in III.

From approximately 400 ng of RNA, a library with molecular barcoded alpha/delta and beta/gamma adaptors was made. MiXCR, run by TCRdb on the reads, gives a single entry per CDR3 protein. This sample yields roughly 130,000 distinct CDR3 sequences, of which 10% to 15% are seen a single time; 9.5% to 11% belongs to the top ten. The sequenced material came from a population of CD138-negative cells sorted from bone marrow. The V and J genes are TRBV4-2 and TRBJ2-5; 14 bases are shared with TRBD2. This TCR was recovered from a donor over 35 with multiple myeloma. CDR3: CASSPGTSGSETQYF. In nucleotides, the CDR3 is TGTGCCAGCAGCCCGGGGACTAGCGGGAGCGAGACCCAGTACTTC.